Each of the 18 T cell receptor beta chains below was sequenced from the same sample in a study of PD-1 blockade in mismatch repair-deficient tumors. Profiling relied on immunoSEQ multiplex PCR, and the TCRdb table lists in-frame clones only, not all of them. Altogether 90,000 to 120,000 clones are present, 82% being singletons, with the ten largest covering 6.3%. The sample here was peripheral blood, taken around 8 months after starting pembrolizumab. These receptors originate from an adult with mismatch repair-deficient cancer.

The V and J genes are TRBV7-3 and TRBJ2-3; 9 bases line up with TRBD1. The CDR3 length is 16 residues. Germline trimming cut 2 bases from V and 3 bases from J; bases unmatched to any gene: 6. Looked up from germline, CDR1 is SGHTA and CDR2 is FQGTGA. The CDR3 loop reads CASSLGGQGQTDTQYF. CDR3 coding DNA: TGTGCCAGCAGCTTAGGAGGACAGGGGCAAACAGATACGCAGTATTTT. Full variable domain (rest looked up from reference TRBV7-3 and TRBJ2-3): GAGVSQTPSNKVTEKGKYVELRCDPISGHTALYWYRQSLGQGPEFLIYFQGTGAADDSGLPNDRFFAVRPEGSVSTLKIQRTERGDSAVYLCASSLGGQGQTDTQYFGPGTRLTVL.

The gene calls are TRBV7-9 and TRBJ2-2, with 10 positions matching TRBD1. Losses at the gene ends were 7 bases for V and 6 bases for J; bases not matched to a gene: 11. From germline, CDR1 is SEHNR and CDR2 FQNEAQ (reference sequence). The CDR3 loop spans 16 amino acids. The DNA for the CDR3 is TGTGCCAGCATCCTCAAGGGACAGGGGCCCCCCGGGGAGCTGTTTTTT. Translated: CASILKGQGPPGELFF.

Only one count was recorded for this clone. This rearrangement joins TRBV2 to TRBJ1-1; the D gene is possibly TRBD1 (6 bases). Germline values: CDR1 SNHLY, CDR2 FYNNEI. The CDR3 covers 13 residues. V was shortened by 2 bases and J by 3 bases, with 7 bases between the two germline ends. The CDR3: CASSETGHTEAFF. The DNA for the CDR3 is TGTGCCAGCAGTGAAACAGGGCACACTGAAGCTTTCTTT.

The chain joins TRBV6-5 to TRBJ1-2; D is unresolved. This CDR3 region has 14 residues. The germline V and J ends were trimmed by 0 bases and 4 bases, with 9 bases remaining between them. Germline values: CDR1 MNHEY, CDR2 SVGAGI. The CDR3 sequence is CASSYSPEGYGYTF. CDR3 nucleotide sequence: TGTGCCAGCAGTTACTCGCCCGAGGGCTATGGCTACACCTTC.

This clone was seen only once. The chain has TRBV9 and TRBJ2-7; 10 bases agree with TRBD1. Unmatched junction bases numbered 2, after V lost 2 bases and J lost 3 bases. CDR3 length: 14 amino acids. Germline CDR1 reads SGDLS; CDR2 reads YYNGEE. CDR3 DNA sequence: TGTGCCAGCAGCGTCGGACAGGGGGACTACGAGCAGTACTTC. This translates into CASSVGQGDYEQYF.

This chain links TRBV28 with TRBJ2-2; 11 bases agree with TRBD2. Germline CDR1 MDHEN, CDR2 SYDVKM. V was pared by 5 bases and J by 5 bases, with 1 base of the junction left unmatched. This CDR3 spans 14 amino acids. CDR3 nucleotides: TGTGCCAGCAGTACTAGCGGGGGAACCGGGGAGCTGTTTTTT. This translates into CASSTSGGTGELFF. Drawing the rest from reference TRBV28 and TRBJ2-2, the complete variable domain is DVKVTQSSRYLVKRTGEKVFLECVQDMDHENMFWYRQDPGLGLRLIYFSYDVKMKEKGDIPEGYSVSREKKERFSLILESASTNQTSMYLCASSTSGGTGELFFGEGSRLTVL.

This sequence joins TRBV2 and TRBJ2-7, with TRBD1 identical over 9 bases. CDR3 length: 14 residues. CDR1 SNHLY and CDR2 FYNNEI come from the germline V gene. V dropped 6 bases and J dropped 2; count of bases not matched to a gene: 5. The CDR3 region is CASRLRQGAYEQYF. CDR3 DNA sequence: TGTGCCAGCAGGCTAAGACAGGGGGCCTACGAGCAGTACTTC.

V is TRBV27 and J is TRBJ2-2, with D perhaps TRBD1 (7 bases). V gave up 0 bases and J gave up 8 bases, with 13 bases separating them. Per the germline V gene, CDR1 is MNHEY and CDR2 is SMNVEV (reference sequence). This CDR3 comprises 15 residues. The CDR3 is CASSLSPGGLGELFF. CDR3 DNA: TGTGCCAGCAGTTTATCGCCAGGGGGGTTAGGGGAGCTGTTTTTT.

This clone turned up a few times. The gene calls are TRBV7-8 and TRBJ1-2; TRBD1 matches at 7 bases. V dropped 3 bases and J dropped 8; count of bases not matched to a gene: 6. CDR1 SGHVS and CDR2 FQNEAQ come from the germline V gene. The CDR3 covers 13 residues. CDR3 nucleotides: TGTGCCAGCAGCTTCGGACAGGATGGAGGCTACACCTTC. It specifies CASSFGQDGGYTF.

CDR3 DNA: TGCGCCAGCAGCTTACGAGATACGCAGTATTTT. This sequence encodes CASSLRDTQYF. The chain combines TRBV5-1 with TRBJ2-3; no reliable D call. The V end lost 2 bases, the J end lost 5 bases, and 3 bases lay between the germline ends. CDR1 and CDR2 from the germline V gene are SGHRS and YFSETQ. The CDR3 totals 11 residues.

V is TRBV7-9 and J is TRBJ2-1, with 13 bases identical to TRBD2. The CDR3 is 16 residues long. In germline, CDR1 is SEHNR, CDR2 FQNEAQ (reference sequence). The V gene end was trimmed by 5 bases and the J gene end by 4 bases; junction bases not matched to a gene: 5. DNA for the CDR3: TGTGCCAGCAGCCCGGGGACTAGCGGGGAGTACAATGAGCAGTTCTTC. It yields the protein CASSPGTSGEYNEQFF.

The V call is TRBV5-1, the J call TRBJ1-3, with D unclear. There are 14 residues in the CDR3. Germline V gives CDR1 SGHRS, CDR2 YFSETQ. V dropped 2 bases and J dropped 2 bases, with 8 bases sitting between them. As DNA, the CDR3 is TGCGCCAGCAGCTTAGAGGTCACTGGAAACACCATATATTTT. This codes for CASSLEVTGNTIYF.

This clone was recorded only once. The CDR3 DNA is TGTGCCAGCAGAGGTTTGGAGGGGAGTAGAGATGAGCAGTTCTTC. This translates into CASRGLEGSRDEQFF. The chain recombines TRBV27 with TRBJ2-1; possible D gene TRBD2, 6 bases. V shed 6 bases and J shed 8 bases, with 20 bases lying between them. Germline CDR1 and CDR2: MNHEY and SMNVEV (reference sequence). The CDR3 covers 15 residues.

The V call is TRBV27, the J call TRBJ2-3, with TRBD2 matching 9 bases. The CDR3 extends over 16 amino acids. Germline-derived CDR1 and CDR2 are MNHEY and SMNVEV (reference sequence). Losses at the gene ends were 0 bases for V and 1 base for J; bases not matched to a gene: 2. CDR3 nucleotides: TGTGCCAGCAGTTTATCGTGGACTAGCGGCACAGATACGCAGTATTTT. Translated, it gives CASSLSWTSGTDTQYF.

This rearrangement joins TRBV19 to TRBJ1-1; 9 positions match TRBD1. In germline, CDR1 is LNHDA, CDR2 SQIVND (reference sequence). Trimming cost V 2 bases and J 6 bases; bases outside gene matches: 7. The length of the CDR3 is 15 residues. The CDR3 coding sequence is TGTGCCAGTAGTATATCTGTAACAGGGGGCTCTGAAGCTTTCTTT. It is translated as CASSISVTGGSEAFF.

This chain links TRBV9 with TRBJ2-7; D is possibly TRBD1 (6 bases). The CDR3 covers 14 residues. Trimming shortened V by 0 bases and J by 0 bases, and 7 bases separated the two germline ends. The V gene's germline CDR1 is SGDLS and CDR2 YYNGEE. The CDR3 is CASSVGDNSYEQYF. The CDR3 nucleotides read TGTGCCAGCAGCGTAGGGGACAACTCCTACGAGCAGTACTTC.

The chain couples TRBV4-1 to TRBJ2-1; 7 bases agree with TRBD2. The CDR3 is 15 residues long. V dropped 0 bases and J dropped 10; count of bases not matched to a gene: 9. CDR1 is MGHRA and CDR2 is YSYEKL in the germline V gene. CDR3 loop: CASSQDPLREPEQFF. The CDR3 DNA sequence: TGCGCCAGCAGCCAAGACCCCCTGCGGGAGCCCGAGCAGTTCTTC.

V is TRBV10-1 and J is TRBJ2-5; D is ambiguous. Trimming removed 6 bases at V and 7 bases at J, with 18 bases between. CDR3 length: 14 amino acids. The germline V gene encodes CDR1 WNHNN and CDR2 SYGVQD (reference sequence). CDR3 sequence: CASSPPAPTGTQYF. The CDR3 DNA reads TGCGCCAGCAGCCCCCCCGCACCGACCGGGACCCAGTACTTC.